This T cell receptor (beta chain) is from a study of cytomegalovirus exposure and HLA in healthy donors. Primers for the PCR totalled 60 Vbeta and 13 Jbeta. This table comes from immunoSEQ multiplex PCR, and its TCRdb copy is limited to in-frame clones, with some not included. This table has 70,000 to 100,000 clones, roughly 69% appearing once. Sample: PBMCs. This TCR came from a woman aged 50 to 60 in good health and CMV-seropositive.

CDR3 sequence reads: CASRGLQQGNQPQHF. CDR3 DNA sequence: TGTGCCAGCAGAGGACTTCAACAGGGAAATCAGCCCCAGCATTTT. The rearrangement uses TRBV6-1 and TRBJ1-5; a possible D gene is TRBD1 (6 bases). Trimming stripped 6 bases from V and 4 bases from J, with 16 bases between. CDR3 length: 15 amino acids. The V gene's germline CDR1 is MNHNS and CDR2 SASEGT.